One and the same sample provided the 26 T cell receptor beta chains below, sequenced in a study of shared T cell receptors in the human thymus. Generated by immunoSEQ multiplex PCR, the TCRdb table keeps only in-frame clones and is missing some. The data show 450,000 to 650,000 clones, approximately 80% seen once. These records were also assigned to another study, of human thymus T cells.

The sequenced material came from thymocytes. The receptors come from a boy younger than two with a congenital heart defect.

This sequence joins TRBV7-9 and TRBJ1-4, with D perhaps TRBD1 (5 bases). Germline assignment: CDR1 SEHNR and CDR2 FQNEAQ (reference sequence). V was shortened by 11 bases and J by 8 bases, with 18 bases between the two germline ends. The CDR3 length is 13 residues. CDR3 amino acids: CACRGGVSEKLFF. CDR3 DNA sequence: TGTGCCTGCCGCGGGGGGGTATCGGAAAAACTGTTTTTT.

This clone was seen a single time. The J gene is TRBJ1-2, the V gene TRBV9; D possibly corresponds to TRBD1 (6 bases). Germline V CDR1 and CDR2: SGDLS, YYNGEE. The CDR3 has 17 amino acids. The germline V and J ends were trimmed by 3 bases and 4 bases, with 22 bases remaining between them. CDR3 amino acids: CASSAHRASGSIYGYTF. The CDR3 DNA reads as TGTGCCAGCAGCGCTCACAGGGCCTCGGGCTCTATCTATGGCTACACCTTC. The variable domain in full, completed from reference TRBV9 and TRBJ1-2, reads DSGVTQTPKHLITATGQRVTLRCSPRSGDLSVYWYQQSLDQGLQFLIQYYNGEERAKGNILERFSAQQFPDLHSELNLSSLELGDSALYFCASSAHRASGSIYGYTFGSGTRLTVV.

This chain joins TRBV12-5 and TRBJ2-3; possible D gene TRBD1, 6 bases. Germline V lookup: CDR1 LGHNT, CDR2 FRNRAP. The V and J ends lost 9 bases and 0 bases respectively, with 13 bases between them. The CDR3 length is 14 residues. The CDR3 DNA follows: TGTGCTAGCGCCTCCGGACAGAGCACAGATACGCAGTATTTT. Translating it yields CASASGQSTDTQYF. The variable domain in full, completed from reference TRBV12-5 and TRBJ2-3, reads DARVTQTPRHKVTEMGQEVTMRCQPILGHNTVFWYRQTMMQGLELLAYFRNRAPLDDSGMPKDRFSAEMPDATLATLKIQPSEPRDSAVYFCASASGQSTDTQYFGPGTRLTVL.

V gene TRBV5-1 combines with J gene TRBJ2-3; D is unclear. Germline V gene lookup returns CDR1 SGHRS and CDR2 YFSETQ. With 1 base removed from V and 6 bases from J, the gap between germline ends came to 15 bases. The CDR3 is made up of 15 amino acids. The DNA of the CDR3 is TGCGCCAGCAGCTTGTTCTTACTCGCGAGGGATACGCAGTATTTT. Translating it yields CASSLFLLARDTQYF.

The chain joins TRBV5-6 to TRBJ2-1; D not resolved. The CDR3 consists of 12 residues. Germline V gene sequence: CDR1 SGHDT, CDR2 YYEEEE. Trimming stripped 3 bases from V and 9 bases from J, with 10 bases between. In DNA, the CDR3 is TGTGCCAGCAGCTCCTTCTCTCGTGAGCAGTTCTTC. Its protein is CASSSFSREQFF.

The chain combines TRBV28 with TRBJ1-5; D is ambiguous. Germline V gene data show CDR1 as MDHEN and CDR2 as SYDVKM. V was cut by 2 bases and J by 7 bases, with 9 bases left in between. The length of the CDR3 is 13 residues. The CDR3 DNA sequence: TGTGCCAGCAGTTTAAAGGCGGGCCAGCCCCAGCATTTT. This translates into CASSLKAGQPQHF. Drawing the rest from reference TRBV28 and TRBJ1-5, the complete variable domain is DVKVTQSSRYLVKRTGEKVFLECVQDMDHENMFWYRQDPGLGLRLIYFSYDVKMKEKGDIPEGYSVSREKKERFSLILESASTNQTSMYLCASSLKAGQPQHFGDGTRLSIL.

The V call is TRBV7-6, the J call TRBJ1-5; a possible D gene is TRBD1 (5 bases). Trimming cost V 1 base and J 7 bases, with 11 bases left between them. The CDR3 sequence is 14 residues long. Germline loops: CDR1 SGHVS, CDR2 FNYEAQ. CDR3 protein: CASSLGGGAQPQHF. The CDR3 coding sequence is TGTGCCAGCAGCTTAGGCGGGGGAGCGCAGCCCCAGCATTTT.

The rearrangement joins TRBV5-8 to TRBJ2-7; TRBD2 matches 12 bases. This CDR3 is 16 amino acids long. V lost 4 bases and J lost 6; bases outside the gene matches: 11. CDR1 is SGHTS and CDR2 is YDEGEE in the germline V gene. CDR3 nucleotides: TGTGCCAGCAGCCTAGGGAAGACTAGCGGGAGTGGCGAGCAGTACTTC. Its translation is CASSLGKTSGSGEQYF.

This clone was found a few times. The chain joins TRBV5-6 to TRBJ2-1; maybe TRBD1 (6 bases). V shed 4 bases and J shed 1 base, with 18 bases lying between them. Germline-derived CDR1 and CDR2 are SGHDT and YYEEEE. The CDR3 totals 17 residues. The CDR3 nucleotides read TGTGCCAGCAGCCCTAGGGACAAAAAAATTTCCTACAATGAGCAGTTCTTC. It encodes CASSPRDKKISYNEQFF. Full variable domain (rest looked up from reference TRBV5-6 and TRBJ2-1): DAGVTQSPTHLIKTRGQQVTLRCSPKSGHDTVSWYQQALGQGPQFIFQYYEEEERQRGNFPDRFSGHQFPNYSSELNVNALLLGDSALYLCASSPRDKKISYNEQFFGPGTRLTVL.

The V gene is TRBV5-4, the J gene TRBJ2-3; 7 nucleotides agree with TRBD2. V shed 0 bases, J shed 4 bases, and the junction held 11 bases outside the gene matches. The germline gives CDR1 SGHNT, CDR2 YYREEE (reference sequence). CDR3 length equals 17 residues. CDR3 in DNA: TGTGCCAGCAGCTTGGCCGCAGCGGGAACGAGGGCAGATACGCAGTATTTT. It is translated as CASSLAAAGTRADTQYF. Using reference TRBV5-4 and TRBJ2-3 for the parts outside the CDR3, the full variable domain is ETGVTQSPTHLIKTRGQQVTLRCSSQSGHNTVSWYQQALGQGPQFIFQYYREEENGRGNFPPRFSGLQFPNYSSELNVNALELDDSALYLCASSLAAAGTRADTQYFGPGTRLTVL.

The count of this clone is one. The chain carries TRBV4-3 and TRBJ2-7; 11 nucleotides align to TRBD2. Trimming cost V 0 bases and J 4 bases; bases outside gene matches: 5. The CDR3 is 16 amino acids. Germline V gene lookup returns CDR1 LGHNA and CDR2 YSLEER. CDR3 coding DNA: TGCGCCAGCAGCCAAGAGGTAGCGGGAGGGCCTTACGAGCAGTACTTC. Translating gives CASSQEVAGGPYEQYF.

The chain joins TRBV6-5 to TRBJ2-7; possibly TRBD1 for D (6 bases). V was shortened by 6 bases and J by 2 bases, with 14 bases between the two germline ends. Germline V gene lookup returns CDR1 MNHEY and CDR2 SVGAGI. This CDR3 contains 14 residues. CDR3 coding DNA: TGTGCCAGCAGCCGGGACATTAGTACCTACGAGCAGTACTTC. Its protein product is CASSRDISTYEQYF.

The V gene is TRBV10-3, the J gene TRBJ2-3, with TRBD2 matching 16 bases. After removal of 7 bases from V and 4 bases from J, the junction contained 14 bases not matched to a gene. Germline loops: CDR1 ENHRY, CDR2 SYGVKD. This CDR3 has 19 residues. CDR3 sequence reads: CAITREGTSGRAGPDTQYF. Here the CDR3 DNA reads TGTGCCATCACCCGAGAGGGGACTAGCGGGAGGGCGGGCCCAGATACGCAGTATTTT.

The sample holds one count of this clone. The V and J genes are TRBV29-1 and TRBJ2-7; TRBD2 agrees at 7 bases. V lost 4 bases to trimming and J lost 0 bases; unmatched junction nucleotides: 3. Germline V gives CDR1 SQVTM, CDR2 ANQGSEA. This CDR3 comprises 13 residues. The CDR3 nucleotides read TGCAGCGTTGTGAGCGGGACCTCCTACGAGCAGTACTTC. Encoded protein: CSVVSGTSYEQYF.

This clone was seen a few times. CDR3 DNA sequence: TGTGCCAGCTCACCCTTCGAGGGCAACGGGGGTCGGGAGGGACGCGAGCAGTACTTC. This sequence encodes CASSPFEGNGGREGREQYF. The V gene is TRBV18, the J gene TRBJ2-7; 8 bases match TRBD2. From germline, CDR1 is KGHSH and CDR2 LQKENI. The CDR3 totals 19 residues. With 3 bases clipped from V and 6 bases from J, the junction kept 22 bases outside the gene matches.

The chain recombines TRBV28 with TRBJ2-7; TRBD1 is a possible D gene (6 bases). Trimming pared 6 bases from V and 3 bases from J, leaving 24 bases between. The CDR3 is 17 residues long. Germline assignment: CDR1 MDHEN and CDR2 SYDVKM. In DNA, the CDR3 is TGTGCCAGCAGCCTTCTTAGGGACAAAAGGTCCTTCTACGAGCAGTACTTC. Translation gives CASSLLRDKRSFYEQYF.

The rearrangement joins TRBV5-1 to TRBJ1-6; 9 nucleotides align to TRBD1. CDR1 is SGHRS and CDR2 is YFSETQ in the germline V gene. V was pared by 3 bases and J by 10 bases, with 11 bases of the junction left unmatched. The CDR3 extends over 16 amino acids. In DNA, the CDR3 is TGCGCCAGCAGCTCAACTGGACAGGGGAAGGAATCACCCCTCCACTTT. It yields the protein CASSSTGQGKESPLHF.

The chain joins TRBV5-5 to TRBJ2-7; possibly TRBD1 for D (6 bases). Germline V gene sequence: CDR1 SGHKS, CDR2 YYEKEE (reference sequence). V gave up 1 base and J gave up 2 bases, with 7 bases separating them. This CDR3 contains 13 residues. CDR3 sequence: CASSLHRAYEQYF. The CDR3, as DNA: TGTGCCAGCAGCTTGCACAGGGCCTACGAGCAGTACTTC.

This chain connects TRBV19 to TRBJ2-1, with D maybe TRBD1 (6 bases). The CDR3 runs 14 residues. Germline CDR1 and CDR2: LNHDA and SQIVND (reference sequence). The ends were cut back, 3 bases at V and 7 bases at J, with 13 bases in the middle. The CDR3 is CASSIRGRPNEQFF. The CDR3 DNA reads as TGTGCCAGTAGTATCAGGGGCAGACCTAATGAGCAGTTCTTC.

The V and J genes are TRBV28 and TRBJ1-1, with TRBD1 matching 8 bases. Per the germline V gene, CDR1 is MDHEN and CDR2 is SYDVKM. V shed 5 bases, J shed 8 bases, and the junction held 10 bases outside the gene matches. The CDR3 sequence is 14 residues long. The CDR3 protein is CASSPRDRRCEAFF. CDR3 nucleotides: TGTGCCAGCAGTCCACGGGACAGGAGATGCGAAGCTTTCTTT.

This clone was seen just once. This chain connects TRBV5-4 to TRBJ2-3, with D possibly being TRBD2 (6 bases). In germline, CDR1 is SGHNT, CDR2 YYREEE (reference sequence). V lost 4 bases and J lost 2, with 17 bases in between. The CDR3 totals 16 residues. The CDR3 DNA reads as TGTGCCAGCAGCCGGGGGTCCCTAGGACCCACAGATACGCAGTATTTT. Translated, it gives CASSRGSLGPTDTQYF.

This clone has just a few counts. This sequence joins TRBV7-2 and TRBJ2-7, with 7 bases lining up with TRBD1. Per the germline V gene, CDR1 is SGHTA and CDR2 is FQGNSA. The CDR3 consists of 14 residues. The V and J ends lost 1 base and 2 bases, in that order; junction bases with no gene match: 2. In nucleotides, the CDR3 is TGTGCCAGCAGCTTAGTGGGACAGACCTACGAGCAGTACTTC. Its translation: CASSLVGQTYEQYF.

This chain connects TRBV6-5 to TRBJ1-1; 7 positions agree with TRBD1. CDR1 is MNHEY, CDR2 SVGAGI, per germline. The V segment lost 6 bases and the J segment 5 bases; nucleotides outside the gene matches: 6. The CDR3 has 13 residues. CDR3 loop: CASRDRFGTEAFF. CDR3 in DNA: TGTGCCAGCAGGGACAGGTTCGGGACTGAAGCTTTCTTT.

The chain joins TRBV7-2 to TRBJ2-7; D is perhaps TRBD2 (5 bases). Trimming removed 9 bases at V and 4 bases at J, with 13 bases between. CDR3 size: 12 residues. Germline loops: CDR1 SGHTA, CDR2 FQGNSA. The CDR3, as DNA: TGTGCCAGTCGGAGCGGACCTTACGAGCAGTACTTC. This translates into CASRSGPYEQYF.

This sequence joins TRBV15 and TRBJ1-2, with D possibly matching TRBD1 (5 bases). Germline assignment: CDR1 LNHNV and CDR2 YYDKDF (reference sequence). V lost 0 bases and J 5 bases, leaving 13 bases between the germline ends. The CDR3 has 15 residues. The CDR3 loop is CATSRDETGGYGYTF. CDR3 nucleotide sequence: TGTGCCACCAGCAGAGACGAAACAGGTGGTTATGGCTACACCTTC.

V gene TRBV28 combines with J gene TRBJ2-7; 7 bases line up with TRBD2. Germline CDR1 is MDHEN and CDR2 is SYDVKM. V shed 4 bases and J 6 bases; nucleotides not matched to a gene: 12. This CDR3 has 15 residues. CDR3 in amino acids: CASSSNLGGSGEQYF. For the CDR3, the DNA is TGTGCCAGCAGTTCCAACCTAGGCGGGAGTGGCGAGCAGTACTTC.